This TCR beta chain was documented in a study of tumor and adjacent non-tumor tissue in lung cancer. At the level of the study: Histology: about twelve adenocarcinoma, a couple of squamous cell carcinoma, 1 small cell lung cancer. Samples averaged about 4.2 million productive TCRbeta reads each.

No cell sorting was done before RNA was extracted from the tissue. Between August and November 2014, newly diagnosed, chemotherapy-naive lung cancer patients underwent thoracic surgery in China. In the case of this clonotype: Its antigen is as yet unknown. Relative to the germline gene, one junction end is altered; a read error may explain this.

General study points: Patients with more diverse tumor TCRs had worse survival.

This CDR3 has 17 residues. Per the germline V gene, CDR1 is DFQATT and CDR2 is SNEGSKA (reference sequence). A modified ARM-PCR protocol with three rounds of nested PCR amplified TCRbeta. Each CDR3 protein gets one entry after TCRdb re-called the multiplex PCR reads with MiXCR. Of 60,000 to 85,000 distinct CDR3 sequences listed, roughly 80% are singletons. Sequenced material: lung tumor tissue. The origin of this receptor is a woman aged 45-65 years with non-small cell lung cancer. The chain recombines TRBV20-1 with TRBJ2-3; TRBD2 aligns across 7 bases. The CDR3 DNA follows: TGCAGTGTTAGAGGCCGGTCCAGCGGGGTTAGCACAGATACGCAGTATTTT. Amino acid sequence: CSVRGRSSGVSTDTQYF.